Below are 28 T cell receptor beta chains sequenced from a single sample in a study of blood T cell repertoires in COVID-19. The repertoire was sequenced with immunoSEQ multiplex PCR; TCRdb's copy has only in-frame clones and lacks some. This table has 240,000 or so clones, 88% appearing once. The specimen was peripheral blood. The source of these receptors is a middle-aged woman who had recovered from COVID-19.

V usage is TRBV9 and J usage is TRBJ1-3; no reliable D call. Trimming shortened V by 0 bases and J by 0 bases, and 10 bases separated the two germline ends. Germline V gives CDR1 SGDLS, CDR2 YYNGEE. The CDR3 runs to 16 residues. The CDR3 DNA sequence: TGTGCCAGCAGCGTAGGGCCAGGATCCTCTGGAAACACCATATATTTT. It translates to CASSVGPGSSGNTIYF.

This chain's CDR3 is CASSVGTGGDYGYTF. DNA of the CDR3: TGTGCCAGCAGCGTAGGGACAGGGGGGGACTATGGCTACACCTTC. The V gene is TRBV9, the J gene TRBJ1-2; TRBD1 matches 10 bases. Germline CDR1 reads SGDLS; CDR2 reads YYNGEE. V was pared by 0 bases and J by 3 bases, with 2 bases of the junction left unmatched. The CDR3 is 15 residues long. Filled out from reference TRBV9 and TRBJ1-2, the complete variable domain reads DSGVTQTPKHLITATGQRVTLRCSPRSGDLSVYWYQQSLDQGLQFLIQYYNGEERAKGNILERFSAQQFPDLHSELNLSSLELGDSALYFCASSVGTGGDYGYTFGSGTRLTVV.

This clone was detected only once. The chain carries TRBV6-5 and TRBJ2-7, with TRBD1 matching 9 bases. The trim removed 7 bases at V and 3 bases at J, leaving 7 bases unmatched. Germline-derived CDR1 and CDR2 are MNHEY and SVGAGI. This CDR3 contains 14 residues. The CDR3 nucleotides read TGTGCCAGCAAACCGGGACAGGGACTCTACGAGCAGTACTTC. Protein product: CASKPGQGLYEQYF.

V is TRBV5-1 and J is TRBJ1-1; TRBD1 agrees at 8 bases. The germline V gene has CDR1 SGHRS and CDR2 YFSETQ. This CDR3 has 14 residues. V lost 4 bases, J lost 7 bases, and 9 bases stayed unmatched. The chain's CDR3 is CASSHPGTGFEAFF. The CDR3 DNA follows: TGCGCCAGCAGCCACCCTGGGACAGGTTTTGAAGCTTTCTTT.

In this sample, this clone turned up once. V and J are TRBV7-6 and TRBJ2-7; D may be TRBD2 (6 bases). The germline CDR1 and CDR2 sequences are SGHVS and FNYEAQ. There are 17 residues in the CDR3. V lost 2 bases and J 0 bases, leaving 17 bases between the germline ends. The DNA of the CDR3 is TGTGCCAGCAGCTTACCGAGGGGACTCGACAGCTCCTACGAGCAGTACGTC. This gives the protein CASSLPRGLDSSYEQYV.

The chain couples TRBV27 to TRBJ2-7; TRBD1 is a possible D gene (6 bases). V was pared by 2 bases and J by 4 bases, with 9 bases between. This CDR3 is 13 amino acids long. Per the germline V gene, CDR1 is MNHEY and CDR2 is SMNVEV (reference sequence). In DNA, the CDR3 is TGTGCCAGCAGTTTAAACAGGGTATACGAGCAGTACTTC. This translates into CASSLNRVYEQYF.

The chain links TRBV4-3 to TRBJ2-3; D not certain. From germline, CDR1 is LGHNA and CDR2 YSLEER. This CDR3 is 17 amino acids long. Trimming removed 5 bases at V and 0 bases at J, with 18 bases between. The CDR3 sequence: CASSARHLATSTDTQYF. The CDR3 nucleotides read TGCGCCAGCAGCGCCAGACATCTCGCTACTAGCACAGATACGCAGTATTTT.

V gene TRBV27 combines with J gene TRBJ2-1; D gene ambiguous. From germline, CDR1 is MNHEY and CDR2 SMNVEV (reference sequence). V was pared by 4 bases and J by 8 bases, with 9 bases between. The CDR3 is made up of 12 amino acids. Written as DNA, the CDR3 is TGTGCCAGCAGTTCTTCCGGTGATGAGCAGTTCTTC. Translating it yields CASSSSGDEQFF.

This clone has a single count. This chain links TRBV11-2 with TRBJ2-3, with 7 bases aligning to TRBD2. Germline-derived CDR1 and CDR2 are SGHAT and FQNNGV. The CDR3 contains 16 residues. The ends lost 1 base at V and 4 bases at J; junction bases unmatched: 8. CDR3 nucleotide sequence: TGTGCCAGCAGCTTAGGGGGAGGGGCGAGGGCAGATACGCAGTATTTT. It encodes CASSLGGGARADTQYF.

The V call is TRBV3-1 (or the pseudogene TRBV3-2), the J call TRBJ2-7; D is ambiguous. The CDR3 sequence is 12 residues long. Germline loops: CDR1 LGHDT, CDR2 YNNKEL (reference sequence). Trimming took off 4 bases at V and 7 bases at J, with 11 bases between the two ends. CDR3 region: CASSLIPGEQYF. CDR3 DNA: TGTGCCAGCAGCCTCATCCCCGGGGAGCAGTACTTC.

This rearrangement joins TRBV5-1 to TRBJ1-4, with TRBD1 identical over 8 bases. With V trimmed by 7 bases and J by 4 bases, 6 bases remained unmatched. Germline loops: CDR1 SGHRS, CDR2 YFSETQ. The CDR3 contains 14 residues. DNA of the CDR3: TGCGCCAGCGGCCCGACAGGGGTTAATGAAAAACTGTTTTTT. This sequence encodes CASGPTGVNEKLFF.

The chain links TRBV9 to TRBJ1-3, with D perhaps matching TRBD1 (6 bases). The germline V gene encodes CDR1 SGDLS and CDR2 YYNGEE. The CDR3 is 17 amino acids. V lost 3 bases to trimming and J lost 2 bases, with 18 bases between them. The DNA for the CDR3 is TGTGCCAGCAGCGGTCTTCGGGACACACGTCCTGGAAACACCATATATTTT. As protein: CASSGLRDTRPGNTIYF.

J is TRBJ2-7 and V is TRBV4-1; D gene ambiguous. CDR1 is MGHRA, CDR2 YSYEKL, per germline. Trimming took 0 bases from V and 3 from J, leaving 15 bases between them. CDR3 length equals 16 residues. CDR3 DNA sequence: TGCGCCAGCAGCCAAGACCCAACACCTACAGACTACGAGCAGTACTTC. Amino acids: CASSQDPTPTDYEQYF.

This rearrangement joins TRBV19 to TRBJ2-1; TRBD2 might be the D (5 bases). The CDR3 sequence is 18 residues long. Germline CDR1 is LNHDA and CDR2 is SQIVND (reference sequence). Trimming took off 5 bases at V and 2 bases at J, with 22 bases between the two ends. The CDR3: CASSPQVWRVSPYNEQFF. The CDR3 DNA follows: TGTGCCAGTAGTCCCCAGGTTTGGCGGGTGTCCCCCTACAATGAGCAGTTCTTC.

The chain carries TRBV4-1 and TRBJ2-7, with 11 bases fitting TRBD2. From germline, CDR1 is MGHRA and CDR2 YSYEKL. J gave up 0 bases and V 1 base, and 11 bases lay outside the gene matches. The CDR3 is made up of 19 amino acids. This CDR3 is CASSQGPRTSGPSSYEQYV. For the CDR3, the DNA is TGCGCCAGCAGCCAAGGGCCTCGGACTAGCGGGCCGAGCTCCTACGAGCAGTACGTC.

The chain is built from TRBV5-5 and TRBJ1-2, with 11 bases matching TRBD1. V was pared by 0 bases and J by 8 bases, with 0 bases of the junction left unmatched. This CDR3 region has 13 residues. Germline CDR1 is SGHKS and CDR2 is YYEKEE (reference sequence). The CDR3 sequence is CASSLGTGGGYTF. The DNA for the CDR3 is TGTGCCAGCAGCTTGGGGACAGGGGGCGGCTACACCTTC. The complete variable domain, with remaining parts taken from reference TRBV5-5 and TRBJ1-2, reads DAGVTQSPTHLIKTRGQQVTLRCSPISGHKSVSWYQQVLGQGPQFIFQYYEKEERGRGNFPDRFSARQFPNYSSELNVNALLLGDSALYLCASSLGTGGGYTFGSGTRLTVV.

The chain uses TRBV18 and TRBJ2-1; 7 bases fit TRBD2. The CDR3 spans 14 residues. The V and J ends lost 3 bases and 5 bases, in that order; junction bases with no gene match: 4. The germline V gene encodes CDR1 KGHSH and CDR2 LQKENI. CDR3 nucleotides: TGTGCCAGCTCACCCGCTAGCGGCCACAATGAGCAGTTCTTC. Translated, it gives CASSPASGHNEQFF.

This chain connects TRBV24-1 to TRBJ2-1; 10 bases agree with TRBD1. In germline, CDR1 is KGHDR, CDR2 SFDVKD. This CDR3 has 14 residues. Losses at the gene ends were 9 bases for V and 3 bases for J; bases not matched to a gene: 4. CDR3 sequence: CATGQGGVYNEQFF. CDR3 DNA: TGTGCCACCGGACAGGGGGGCGTCTACAATGAGCAGTTCTTC.

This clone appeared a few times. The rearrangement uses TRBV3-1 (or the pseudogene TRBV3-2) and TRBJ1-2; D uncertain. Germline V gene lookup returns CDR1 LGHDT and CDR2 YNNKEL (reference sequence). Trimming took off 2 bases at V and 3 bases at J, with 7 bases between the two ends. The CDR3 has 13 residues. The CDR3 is CASSQLRDYGYTF. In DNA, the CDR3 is TGTGCCAGCAGCCAATTGCGGGACTATGGCTACACCTTC.

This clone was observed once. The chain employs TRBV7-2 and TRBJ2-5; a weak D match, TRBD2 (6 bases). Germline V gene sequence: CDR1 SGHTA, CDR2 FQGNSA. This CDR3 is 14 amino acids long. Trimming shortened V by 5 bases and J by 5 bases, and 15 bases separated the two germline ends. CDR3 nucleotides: TGTGCCAGCAGCCTAGACTACCGGGGGGAGACCCAGTACTTC. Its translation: CASSLDYRGETQYF.

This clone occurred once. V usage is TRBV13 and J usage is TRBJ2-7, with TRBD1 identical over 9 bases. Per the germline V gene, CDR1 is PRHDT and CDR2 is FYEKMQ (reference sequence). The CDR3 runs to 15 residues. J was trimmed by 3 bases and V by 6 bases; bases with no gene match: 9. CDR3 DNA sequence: TGTGCCAGCAGATTCCTAGGGGACAGGGACTACGAGCAGTACTTC. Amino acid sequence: CASRFLGDRDYEQYF.

The CDR3 nucleotides read TGCGCCAGCAGCTACGAGGGGGACTCTGGAAACACCATATATTTT. This translates into CASSYEGDSGNTIYF. The V gene is TRBV5-1, the J gene TRBJ1-3; D may be TRBD1 (6 bases). The CDR3 is 15 amino acids. Germline values: CDR1 SGHRS, CDR2 YFSETQ. Trimming removed 3 bases at V and 0 bases at J, with 10 bases between. The full variable domain, with the rest looked up from reference TRBV5-1 and TRBJ1-3, is KAGVTQTPRYLIKTRGQQVTLSCSPISGHRSVSWYQQTPGQGLQFLFEYFSETQRNKGNFPGRFSGRQFSNSRSEMNVSTLELGDSALYLCASSYEGDSGNTIYFGEGSWLTVV.

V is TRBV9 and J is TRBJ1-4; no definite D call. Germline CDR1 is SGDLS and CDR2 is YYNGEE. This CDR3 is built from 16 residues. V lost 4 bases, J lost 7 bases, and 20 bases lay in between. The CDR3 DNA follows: TGTGCCAGCAGCCCCGGCGTTGGGGAGTTGGGTGAAAAACTGTTTTTT. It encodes CASSPGVGELGEKLFF.

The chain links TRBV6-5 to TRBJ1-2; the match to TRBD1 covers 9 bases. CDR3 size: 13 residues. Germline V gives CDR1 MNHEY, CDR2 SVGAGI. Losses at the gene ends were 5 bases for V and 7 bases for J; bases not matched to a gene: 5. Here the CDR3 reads CASSPTDRGGYTF. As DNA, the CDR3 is TGTGCCAGCAGTCCCACGGACAGGGGTGGCTACACCTTC.

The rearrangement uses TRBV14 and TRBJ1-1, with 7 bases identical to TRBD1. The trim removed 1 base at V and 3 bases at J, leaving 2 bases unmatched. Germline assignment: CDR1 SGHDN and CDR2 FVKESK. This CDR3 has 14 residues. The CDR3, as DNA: TGTGCCAGCAGCCAAGTGAGGGGGCACACTGAAGCTTTCTTT. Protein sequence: CASSQVRGHTEAFF.

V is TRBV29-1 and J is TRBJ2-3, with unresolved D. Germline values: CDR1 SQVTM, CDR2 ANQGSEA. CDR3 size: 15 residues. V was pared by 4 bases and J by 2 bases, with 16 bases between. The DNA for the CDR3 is TGCAGCGTTGGTGCGCGGTCCTTCTCCACAGATACGCAGTATTTT. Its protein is CSVGARSFSTDTQYF.

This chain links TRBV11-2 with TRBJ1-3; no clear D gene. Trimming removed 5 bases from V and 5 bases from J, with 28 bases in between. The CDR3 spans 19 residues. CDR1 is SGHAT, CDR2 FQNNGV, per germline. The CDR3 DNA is TGTGCCAGCAGCCCGGGGATGGTCAGGTCGCGGCGAACCAGAAACACCATATATTTT. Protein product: CASSPGMVRSRRTRNTIYF.

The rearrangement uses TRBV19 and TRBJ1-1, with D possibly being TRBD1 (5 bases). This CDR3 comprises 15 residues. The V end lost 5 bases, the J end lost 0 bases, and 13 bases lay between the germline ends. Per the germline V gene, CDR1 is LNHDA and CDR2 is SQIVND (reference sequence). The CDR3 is CASSPPGGVNTEAFF. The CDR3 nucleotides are TGTGCCAGTAGTCCACCCGGGGGGGTGAACACTGAAGCTTTCTTT. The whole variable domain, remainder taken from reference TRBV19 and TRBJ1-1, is DGGITQSPKYLFRKEGQNVTLSCEQNLNHDAMYWYRQDPGQGLRLIYYSQIVNDFQKGDIAEGYSVSREKKESFPLTVTSAQKNPTAFYLCASSPPGGVNTEAFFGQGTRLTVV.